This TCR beta chain was identified during a study of cytomegalovirus exposure and HLA in healthy donors. Study-level findings and limits: Data from an earlier analysis indicated that most TCR beta V segments were productive either about 87% or about 30% of the time. Later on, an analysis found that several of the most significant clusters appeared to be linked to common viral pathogens, which included parvovirus B19. Most TCR sequences were uncommon, yet certain public TCRs appeared in many donors. Available immune exposure information covered CMV serostatus only.

This PCR relied on a set of 60 Vbeta primers and 13 Jbeta primers. Assay: immunoSEQ multiplex PCR; the TCRdb copy retains only in-frame clones and omits some. The sample records some 130,000 clones, less than 85% being singletons. After removal of 2 bases from V and 5 bases from J, the junction contained 9 bases not matched to a gene. The germline gives CDR1 SGHTA, CDR2 FQGNSA. This CDR3 comprises 15 residues. This clone has only one observation. The antigen remains undetermined. The rearrangement uses TRBV7-2 and TRBJ2-7, with 7 nucleotides matching TRBD1. The source of this sequence is a woman aged 45-65 years in good health and CMV-seropositive. Sequencing was done on a sample of PBMCs. CDR3 coding DNA: TGTGCCAGCAGCTTAAACACAGGGGTAAGGAACGAGCAGTACTTC. Translation gives CASSLNTGVRNEQYF.